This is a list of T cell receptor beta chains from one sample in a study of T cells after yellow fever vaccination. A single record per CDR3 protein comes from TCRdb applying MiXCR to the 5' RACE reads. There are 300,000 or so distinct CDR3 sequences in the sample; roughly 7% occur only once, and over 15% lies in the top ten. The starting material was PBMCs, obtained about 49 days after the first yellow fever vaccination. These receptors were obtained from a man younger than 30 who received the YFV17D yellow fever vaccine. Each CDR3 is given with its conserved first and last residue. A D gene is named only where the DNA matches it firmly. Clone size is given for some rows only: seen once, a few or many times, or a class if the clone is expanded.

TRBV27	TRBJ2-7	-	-	CASSARVSYEQYF	TGTGCCAGCAGTGCCCGGGTCAGCTACGAGCAGTACTTC
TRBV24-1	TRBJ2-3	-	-	CATSDPPGGHTTDTQYF	TGTGCCACCAGTGATCCCCCCGGGGGGCATACGACAGATACGCAGTATTTT
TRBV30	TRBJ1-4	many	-	CAWIPLGQGREKLFF	TGTGCCTGGATACCGCTAGGGCAGGGGCGGGAAAAACTGTTTTTT
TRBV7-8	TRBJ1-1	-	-	CASSLGETGRRAFF	TGTGCCAGCAGCTTAGGGGAGACAGGTCGGAGAGCTTTCTTT
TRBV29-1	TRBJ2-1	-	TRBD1	CSAEGQDLMDEQFF	TGCAGCGCCGAGGGACAGGATCTTATGGATGAGCAGTTCTTC
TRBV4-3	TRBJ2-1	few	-	CASSQDWIDYNEQFF	TGCGCCAGCAGCCAAGATTGGATAGACTACAATGAGCAGTTCTTC
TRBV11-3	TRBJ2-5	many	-	CASSLADQETQYF	TGTGCCAGCAGCTTAGCCGATCAAGAGACCCAGTACTTC
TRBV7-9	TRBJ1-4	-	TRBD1	CASSLGTGSEKLFF	TGTGCCAGCAGCTTAGGGACAGGGAGTGAAAAACTGTTTTTT
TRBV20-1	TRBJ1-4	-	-	CSARKGPGTNEKLFF	TGCAGTGCTAGAAAAGGGCCAGGGACTAATGAAAAACTGTTTTTT
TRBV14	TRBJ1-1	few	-	CASSQGRSRGRMNTEAFF	TGTGCCAGCAGCCAAGGTCGGTCAAGGGGAAGAATGAACACTGAAGCTTTCTTT
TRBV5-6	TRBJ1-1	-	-	CASSLLAGRNTEAFF	TGTGCCAGCAGCTTGTTGGCAGGGAGGAACACTGAAGCTTTCTTT